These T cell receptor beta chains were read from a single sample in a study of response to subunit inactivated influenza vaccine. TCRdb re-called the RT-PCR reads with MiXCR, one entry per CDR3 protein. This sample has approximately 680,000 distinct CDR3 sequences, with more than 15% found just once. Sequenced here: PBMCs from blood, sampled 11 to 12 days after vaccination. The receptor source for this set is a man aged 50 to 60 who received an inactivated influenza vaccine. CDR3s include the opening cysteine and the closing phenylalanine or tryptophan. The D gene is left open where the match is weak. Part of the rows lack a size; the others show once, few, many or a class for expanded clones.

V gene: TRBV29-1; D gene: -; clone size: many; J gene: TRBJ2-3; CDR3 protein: CSVESGRTDTQYF; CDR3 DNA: TGCAGCGTTGAATCGGGGCGCACAGATACGCAGTATTTT
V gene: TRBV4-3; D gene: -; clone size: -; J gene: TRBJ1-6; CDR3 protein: CASSQEKDSPLHF; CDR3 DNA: TGCGCCAGCAGCCAAGAAAAGGATTCACCCCTCCACTTT
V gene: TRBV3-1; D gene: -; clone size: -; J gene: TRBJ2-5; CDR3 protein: CASSHIGRRGRLGETQYF; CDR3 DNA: TGTGCCAGCAGCCATATAGGGCGGCGGGGTCGCCTTGGGGAGACCCAGTACTTC
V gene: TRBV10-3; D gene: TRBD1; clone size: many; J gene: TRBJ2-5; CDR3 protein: CALWDSRFGAQYF; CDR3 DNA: TGTGCCCTGTGGGACAGCAGATTCGGGGCCCAGTACTTC
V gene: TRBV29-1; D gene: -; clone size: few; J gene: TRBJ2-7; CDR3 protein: CSVVQGGYEQYF; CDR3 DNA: TGCAGCGTGGTGCAGGGGGGCTACGAGCAGTACTTC
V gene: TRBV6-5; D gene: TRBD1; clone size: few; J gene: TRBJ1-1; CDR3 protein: CASSYSRGGMNTEAFF; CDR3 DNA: TGTGCCAGCAGTTACTCGAGAGGGGGCATGAACACTGAAGCTTTCTTT
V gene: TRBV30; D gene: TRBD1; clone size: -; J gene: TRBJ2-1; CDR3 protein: CAWRRQGLNEQFF; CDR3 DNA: TGTGCCTGGAGGAGACAGGGGCTCAATGAGCAGTTCTTC
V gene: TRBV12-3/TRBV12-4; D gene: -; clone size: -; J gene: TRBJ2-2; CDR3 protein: CAISFTAGELFF; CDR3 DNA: TGTGCCATCAGTTTCACGGCCGGGGAGCTGTTCTTT
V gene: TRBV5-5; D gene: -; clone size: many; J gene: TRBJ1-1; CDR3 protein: CASSPHPGMNTEAFF; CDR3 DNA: TGTGCCAGCAGCCCGCACCCGGGGATGAACACTGAAGCTTTCTTT
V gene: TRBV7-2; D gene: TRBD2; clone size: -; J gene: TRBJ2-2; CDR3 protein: CASSRTLAGGNTGELFF; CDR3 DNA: TGTGCCAGCAGCCGAACCCTAGCGGGAGGGAACACCGGGGAGCTGTTTTTT
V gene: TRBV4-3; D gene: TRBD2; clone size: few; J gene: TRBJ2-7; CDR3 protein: CASSLGLAEGVSYEQYF; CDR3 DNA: TGCGCCAGCAGCCTGGGACTAGCGGAGGGCGTCTCCTACGAGCAGTACTTC
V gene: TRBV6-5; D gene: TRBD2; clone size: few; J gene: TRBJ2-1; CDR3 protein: CASSYLTSGASYPEQFF; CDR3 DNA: TGTGCCAGCAGTTACTTGACTAGCGGGGCCTCCTACCCTGAGCAGTTCTTC
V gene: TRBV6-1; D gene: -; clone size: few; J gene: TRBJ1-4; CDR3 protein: CAILRVANEKLFF; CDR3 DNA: TGTGCCATCTTGAGGGTAGCTAATGAAAAACTGTTTTTT
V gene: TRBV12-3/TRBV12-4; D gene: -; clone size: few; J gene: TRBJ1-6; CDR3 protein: CASNSYLSSPLHF; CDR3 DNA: TGTGCCAGCAACTCCTATTTGAGCTCACCCCTCCACTTT
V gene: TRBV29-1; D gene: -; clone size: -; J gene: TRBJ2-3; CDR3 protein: CSVEAGVAGNSDTQYF; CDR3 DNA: TGCAGCGTTGAAGCCGGGGTTGCGGGAAACTCAGATACGCAGTATTTT
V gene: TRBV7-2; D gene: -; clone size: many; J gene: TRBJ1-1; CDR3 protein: CASSPGTGRAFF; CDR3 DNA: TGTGCCAGCAGCCCCGGGACGGGGAGAGCTTTCTTT
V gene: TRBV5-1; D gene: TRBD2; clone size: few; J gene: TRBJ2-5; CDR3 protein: CARASGTSGQETQYF; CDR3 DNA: TGCGCCAGAGCCTCCGGGACTAGCGGCCAAGAGACCCAGTACTTC
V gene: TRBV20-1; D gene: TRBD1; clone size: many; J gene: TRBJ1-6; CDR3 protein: CSAKQGNRNSPLHF; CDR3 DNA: TGCAGTGCTAAACAGGGGAACAGAAATTCACCCCTCCACTTT
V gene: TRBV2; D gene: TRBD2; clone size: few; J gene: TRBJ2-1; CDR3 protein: CASSRTSGGGVGEQFF; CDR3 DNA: TGTGCCAGCAGTCGGACTAGCGGGGGGGGAGTTGGTGAGCAGTTCTTC
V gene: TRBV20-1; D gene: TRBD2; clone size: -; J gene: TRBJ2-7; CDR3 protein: CSAREGAGGHEQYF; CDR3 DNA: TGCAGTGCTAGAGAGGGTGCGGGGGGCCACGAGCAGTACTTC
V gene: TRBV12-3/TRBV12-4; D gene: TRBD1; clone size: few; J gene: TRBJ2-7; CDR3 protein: CASSLGDRGNNEQYF; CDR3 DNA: TGTGCCAGCAGTTTAGGGGACAGGGGGAACAACGAGCAGTACTTC
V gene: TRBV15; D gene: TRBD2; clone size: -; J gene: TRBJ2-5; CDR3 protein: CATSRDSSRTSGRIGAQYF; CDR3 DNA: TGTGCCACCAGCAGAGATAGTTCCCGGACTAGCGGTCGTATTGGGGCCCAGTACTTC
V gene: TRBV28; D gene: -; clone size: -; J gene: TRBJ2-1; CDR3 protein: CASRVGGRVGNEQFF; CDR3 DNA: TGTGCCAGCAGGGTCGGTGGGAGAGTCGGCAATGAGCAGTTCTTC
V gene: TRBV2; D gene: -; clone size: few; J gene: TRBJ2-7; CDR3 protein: CASQGGNSYEQYF; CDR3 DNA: TGTGCCAGCCAGGGAGGTAACTCCTACGAGCAGTACTTC
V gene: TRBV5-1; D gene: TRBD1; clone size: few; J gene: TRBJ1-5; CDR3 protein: CASSFGQGGDQPQHF; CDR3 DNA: TGCGCCAGCAGCTTCGGACAGGGCGGGGATCAGCCCCAGCATTTT
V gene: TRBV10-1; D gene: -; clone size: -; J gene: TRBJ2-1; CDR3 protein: CATNKIQARNEQFF; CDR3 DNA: TGCGCCACCAACAAGATCCAGGCTAGAAATGAGCAGTTCTTC
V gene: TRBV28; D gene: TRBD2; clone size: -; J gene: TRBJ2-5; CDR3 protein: CASETSGQETQYF; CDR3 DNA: TGTGCCAGCGAGACTAGCGGGCAAGAGACCCAGTACTTC
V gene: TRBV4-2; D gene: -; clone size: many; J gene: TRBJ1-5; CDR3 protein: CASSQDSNQPQHF; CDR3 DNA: TGTGCCAGCAGCCAAGATAGCAATCAGCCCCAGCATTTT
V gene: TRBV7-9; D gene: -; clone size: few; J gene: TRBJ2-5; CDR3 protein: CASSLDGGRGRETQYF; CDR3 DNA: TGTGCCAGCAGCTTAGACGGGGGCCGGGGACGAGAGACCCAGTACTTC
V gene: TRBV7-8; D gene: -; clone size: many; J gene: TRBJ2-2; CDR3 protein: CASSLVASSTTGELFF; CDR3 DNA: TGTGCCAGCAGCTTAGTAGCTTCCTCAACCACCGGGGAGCTGTTTTTT
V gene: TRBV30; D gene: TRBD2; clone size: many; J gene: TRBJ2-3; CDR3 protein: CAGSGLAIRDTQYF; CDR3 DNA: TGTGCCGGCTCGGGACTAGCGATCCGCGATACGCAGTATTTT
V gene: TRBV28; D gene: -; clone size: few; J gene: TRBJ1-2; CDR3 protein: CASYSTPGRSSYGYTF; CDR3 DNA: TGTGCCAGCTATTCCACCCCAGGGAGGTCCTCTTATGGCTACACCTTC
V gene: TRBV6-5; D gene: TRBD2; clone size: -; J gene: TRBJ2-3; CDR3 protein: CASSVLAGGADTQYF; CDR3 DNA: TGTGCCAGCAGTGTACTAGCGGGGGGTGCAGATACGCAGTATTTT
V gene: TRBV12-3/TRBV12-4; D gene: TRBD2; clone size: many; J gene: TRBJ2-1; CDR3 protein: CASSLAGARNEQFF; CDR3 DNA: TGTGCCAGCAGCCTAGCGGGGGCCCGCAATGAGCAGTTCTTC
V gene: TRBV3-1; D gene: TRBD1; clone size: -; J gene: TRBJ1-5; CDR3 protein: CASSPGPQGSQPQHF; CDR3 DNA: TGTGCCAGCAGCCCTGGGCCACAGGGGTCGCAGCCCCAGCATTTT
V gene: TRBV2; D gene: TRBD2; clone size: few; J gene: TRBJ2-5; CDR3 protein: CASSSVAGGLGETQYF; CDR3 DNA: TGTGCCAGCAGTTCTGTAGCGGGGGGCCTCGGAGAGACCCAGTACTTC
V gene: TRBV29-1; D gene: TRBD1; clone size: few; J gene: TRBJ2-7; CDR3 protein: CSVVETGGDEQYF; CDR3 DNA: TGCAGCGTCGTAGAGACAGGGGGCGACGAGCAGTACTTC
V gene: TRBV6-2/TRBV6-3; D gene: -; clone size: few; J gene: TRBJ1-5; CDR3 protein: CASSYLTLMGQPQHF; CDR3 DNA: TGTGCCAGCAGTTACCTAACTCTAATGGGTCAGCCCCAGCATTTT
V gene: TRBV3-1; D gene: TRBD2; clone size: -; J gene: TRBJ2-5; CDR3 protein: CASSQASGFQETQYF; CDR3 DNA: TGTGCCAGCAGCCAAGCTAGCGGATTCCAAGAGACCCAGTACTTC
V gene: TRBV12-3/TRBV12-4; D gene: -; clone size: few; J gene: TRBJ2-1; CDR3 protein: CASSLGAGGAYNEQFF; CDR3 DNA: TGTGCCAGCAGTTTAGGGGCGGGCGGAGCCTACAATGAGCAGTTCTTC
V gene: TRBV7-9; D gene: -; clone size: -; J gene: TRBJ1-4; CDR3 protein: CASSLYGRVNEKLFF; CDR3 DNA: TGTGCCAGCAGCTTGTACGGACGAGTTAATGAAAAACTGTTTTTT
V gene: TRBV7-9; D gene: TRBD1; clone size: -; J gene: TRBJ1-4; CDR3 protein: CASSDTGVGGKLFF; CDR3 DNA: TGTGCCAGCAGCGACACAGGGGTGGGAGGAAAACTGTTTTTT
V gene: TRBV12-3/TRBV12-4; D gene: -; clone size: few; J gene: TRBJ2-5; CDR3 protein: CASSRTRGAYQETQYF; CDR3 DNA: TGTGCCAGCAGTCGAACAAGGGGGGCCTACCAAGAGACCCAGTACTTC
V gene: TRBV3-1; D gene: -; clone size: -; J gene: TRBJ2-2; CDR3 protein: CASSQAGMNTGELFF; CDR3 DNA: TGTGCCAGCAGCCAAGCCGGGATGAACACCGGGGAGCTGTTTTTT
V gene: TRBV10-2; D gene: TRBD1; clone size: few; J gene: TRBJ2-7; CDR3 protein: CASSEPRGGPRDEQYF; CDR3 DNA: TGCGCCAGCAGTGAGCCGCGAGGGGGCCCAAGGGACGAGCAGTACTTC
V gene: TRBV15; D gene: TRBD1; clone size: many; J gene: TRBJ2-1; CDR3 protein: CATSRAQGADNEQFF; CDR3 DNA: TGTGCCACCAGCAGAGCACAGGGGGCCGACAATGAGCAGTTCTTC
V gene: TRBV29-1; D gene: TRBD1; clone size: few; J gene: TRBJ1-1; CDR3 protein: CSYKGGGGTEAFF; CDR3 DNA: TGCAGCTACAAAGGGGGCGGAGGCACTGAAGCTTTCTTT
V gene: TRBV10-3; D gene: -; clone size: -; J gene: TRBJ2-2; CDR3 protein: CAISVGTTTGELFF; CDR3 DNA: TGTGCCATCAGTGTGGGCACCACAACCGGGGAGCTGTTTTTT
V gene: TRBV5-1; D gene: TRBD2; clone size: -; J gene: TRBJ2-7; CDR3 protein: CASSWGTSEAYEQYF; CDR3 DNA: TGCGCCAGCAGCTGGGGGACTAGCGAGGCCTACGAGCAGTACTTC
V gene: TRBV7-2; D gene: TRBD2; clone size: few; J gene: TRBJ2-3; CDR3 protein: CASSLGLAGDLSDTQYF; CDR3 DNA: TGTGCCAGCAGCTTAGGACTAGCGGGAGATCTCTCAGATACGCAGTATTTT
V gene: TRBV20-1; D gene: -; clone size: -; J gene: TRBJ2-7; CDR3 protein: CSARVPGANYEQYF; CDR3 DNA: TGCAGTGCTAGAGTCCCAGGCGCTAACTACGAGCAGTACTTC
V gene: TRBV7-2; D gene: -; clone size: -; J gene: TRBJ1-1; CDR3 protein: CASSLGRLNTMNTEAFF; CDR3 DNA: TGTGCCAGCAGCTTAGGTCGGCTGAATACCATGAACACTGAAGCTTTCTTT
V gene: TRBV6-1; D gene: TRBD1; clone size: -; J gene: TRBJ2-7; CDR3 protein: CASTGTGLSYEQYF; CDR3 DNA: TGTGCCAGCACCGGGACAGGGCTCTCCTACGAGCAGTACTTC
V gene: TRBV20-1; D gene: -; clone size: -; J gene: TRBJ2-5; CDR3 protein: CSAISSAGTQETQYF; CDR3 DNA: TGCAGTGCTATTTCTAGCGCGGGGACCCAAGAGACCCAGTACTTC
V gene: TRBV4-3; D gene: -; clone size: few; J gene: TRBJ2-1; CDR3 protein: CASSQAAGLKDNEQFF; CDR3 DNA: TGCGCCAGCAGCCAAGCTGCTGGACTAAAAGACAATGAGCAGTTCTTC